These 25 T cell receptor beta chains came from one sample sequenced in a study of T and B cells in COVID-19 patients. BIOMED2 TRB-A/B primer pools were used in multiplex TRB PCR. MiXCR was run by TCRdb on the multiplex PCR reads, yielding one entry per CDR3 protein. The sample lists more than 20,000 distinct CDR3 sequences, 30% to 35% occurring once. From blood, about 220-500 ng of genomic DNA served as TRB template. Sequenced input: blood. These receptors all come from a human donor who had recovered from COVID-19.

This clonotype turned up a few times. The chain recombines TRBV5-1 with TRBJ1-6; no reliable D call. Germline assignment: CDR1 SGHRS and CDR2 YFSETQ. V was cut by 1 base and J by 7 bases, with 12 bases left in between. The CDR3 is 15 residues long. The CDR3 loop is CASSLQEGSNSPLHF. CDR3 coding DNA: TGCGCCAGCAGCTTGCAGGAGGGTAGCAATTCACCCCTCCACTTT.

This clonotype was counted between two and nine times. The V call is TRBV5-4, the J call TRBJ1-5; tentatively, D is TRBD1 (5 bases). The CDR3 has 15 residues. Trimming left V 0 bases short and J 5 bases short, with 12 bases between. CDR1 is SGHNT, CDR2 YYREEE, per germline (reference sequence). CDR3 nucleotide sequence: TGTGCCAGCAGCTTGGGAGGGACGGGGGATCAGCCCCAGCATTTT. Translated: CASSLGGTGDQPQHF. The whole variable domain, remainder taken from reference TRBV5-4 and TRBJ1-5, is ETGVTQSPTHLIKTRGQQVTLRCSSQSGHNTVSWYQQALGQGPQFIFQYYREEENGRGNFPPRFSGLQFPNYSSELNVNALELDDSALYLCASSLGGTGDQPQHFGDGTRLSIL.

The chain couples TRBV5-6 to TRBJ2-3; D may be TRBD1 (5 bases). Germline V gives CDR1 SGHDT, CDR2 YYEEEE. Trimming stripped 5 bases from V and 5 bases from J, with 15 bases between. The CDR3 is made up of 14 amino acids. CDR3 region: CASSTGGYGDTQYF. CDR3 DNA sequence: TGTGCCAGCAGTACAGGCGGATATGGAGATACGCAGTATTTT. Filled out from reference TRBV5-6 and TRBJ2-3, the complete variable domain reads DAGVTQSPTHLIKTRGQQVTLRCSPKSGHDTVSWYQQALGQGPQFIFQYYEEEERQRGNFPDRFSGHQFPNYSSELNVNALLLGDSALYLCASSTGGYGDTQYFGPGTRLTVL.

The V gene is TRBV6-2 or TRBV6-3, the J gene TRBJ1-5; D possibly corresponds to TRBD1 (5 bases). This CDR3 region has 17 residues. Germline CDR1 is MNHEY and CDR2 is SVGEGT. Trimming removed 3 bases at V and 6 bases at J, with 21 bases between. The CDR3 sequence is CASSYRSGYDRGQPQHF. The CDR3, as DNA: TGTGCCAGCAGTTATAGGTCAGGGTATGACCGCGGTCAGCCCCAGCATTTT.

The chain recombines TRBV7-6 with TRBJ2-1; TRBD1 matches at 11 bases. There are 15 residues in the CDR3. The germline CDR1 and CDR2 sequences are SGHVS and FNYEAQ. After removal of 3 bases from V and 6 bases from J, the junction contained 4 bases not matched to a gene. The CDR3 DNA is TGTGCCAGCAGCTTCGGGACAGGGGGTATCAATGAGCAGTTCTTC. Translation: CASSFGTGGINEQFF.

The chain recombines TRBV5-4 with TRBJ2-7; TRBD1 aligns across 10 bases. The trim removed 3 bases at V and 4 bases at J, leaving 7 bases unmatched. The length of the CDR3 is 15 residues. Germline V gene sequence: CDR1 SGHNT, CDR2 YYREEE (reference sequence). DNA for the CDR3: TGTGCCAGCAGCTGGGGGGGACAGGGGAGATACGAGCAGTACTTC. It codes for CASSWGGQGRYEQYF.

The gene calls are TRBV20-1 and TRBJ2-7, with 9 bases fitting TRBD1. Germline CDR1 reads DFQATT; CDR2 reads SNEGSKA (reference sequence). The CDR3 is made up of 14 amino acids. Unmatched junction bases numbered 10, after V lost 4 bases and J lost 6 bases. The DNA for the CDR3 is TGCAGTGCTACCGGGACAGGGAATGGGCCCGAGCAGTACTTC. Its protein is CSATGTGNGPEQYF.

The J gene is TRBJ1-2, the V gene TRBV24-1, with D uncertain. CDR3 size: 12 residues. CDR1 is KGHDR, CDR2 SFDVKD, per germline. Trimming left V 9 bases short and J 8 bases short, with 15 bases between. The CDR3 protein is CATSRGGRGYTF. As DNA, the CDR3 is TGTGCCACCTCGCGGGGAGGGAGAGGCTACACCTTC.

This clonotype has a count of ten or more. V is TRBV19 and J is TRBJ2-5; 8 bases are a match to TRBD2. J was trimmed by 2 bases and V by 4 bases; bases with no gene match: 6. This CDR3 is 15 amino acids long. Germline lookup yields CDR1 LNHDA and CDR2 SQIVND (reference sequence). In nucleotides, the CDR3 is TGTGCCAGTAGTAGCCCAGCGGGAGTACAAGAGACCCAGTACTTC. Translation gives CASSSPAGVQETQYF.

The chain employs TRBV5-1 and TRBJ1-6; D is unclear. Germline values: CDR1 SGHRS, CDR2 YFSETQ. This CDR3 has 13 residues. Trimming cost V 7 bases and J 2 bases, with 7 bases left between them. Here the CDR3 reads CASRTAYNSPLHF. The CDR3, as DNA: TGCGCCAGCCGGACGGCCTATAATTCACCCCTCCACTTT.

V gene TRBV13 combines with J gene TRBJ1-1; perhaps TRBD1 as D (6 bases). Germline loops: CDR1 PRHDT, CDR2 FYEKMQ (reference sequence). The length of the CDR3 is 15 residues. Trimming pared 5 bases from V and 0 bases from J, leaving 13 bases between. CDR3 in DNA: TGTGCCAGCAGCCACCGGACAGAATTGAACACTGAAGCTTTCTTT. This sequence encodes CASSHRTELNTEAFF.

Of note for this clonotype: A much larger clone lies a single base off, so this may be a read error. This chain links TRBV5-6 with TRBJ2-1, with unresolved D. V lost 0 bases, J lost 5 bases, and 12 bases lay in between. The germline V gene has CDR1 SGHDT and CDR2 YYEEEE. The CDR3 consists of 15 residues. Here the CDR3 reads CASSLAARLNNEQFF. CDR3 nucleotides: TGTGCCAGCAGCTTGGCGGCGCGGCTGAACAATGAGCAGTTCTTC.

V gene TRBV11-2 combines with J gene TRBJ2-2; 7 positions match TRBD1. V gave up 1 base and J gave up 1 base; unmatched junction bases: 3. The CDR3 totals 16 residues. Germline V gives CDR1 SGHAT, CDR2 FQNNGV. The DNA for the CDR3 is TGTGCCAGCAGCTTAGTCGGGACAGTGAACACCGGGGAGCTGTTTTTT. Protein: CASSLVGTVNTGELFF.

The chain joins TRBV18 to TRBJ2-5; D is ambiguous. CDR1 is KGHSH and CDR2 is LQKENI in the germline V gene. CDR3 length: 14 residues. Trimming removed 6 bases from V and 4 bases from J, with 15 bases in between. The CDR3 bases are TGTGCCAGCTCGAACCGGGCCTTGGGAGAGACCCAGTACTTC. Protein sequence: CASSNRALGETQYF.

The sample holds many counts of this clonotype. The CDR3 sequence: CASGGGFYNEQFF. CDR3 nucleotides: TGTGCCAGTGGGGGGGGCTTTTACAATGAGCAGTTCTTC. The chain carries TRBV19 and TRBJ2-1, with D perhaps TRBD2 (7 bases). Trimming pared 8 bases from V and 4 bases from J, leaving 12 bases between. The CDR3 is made up of 13 amino acids. Per germline, CDR1 LNHDA and CDR2 SQIVND (reference sequence).

The V call is TRBV29-1, the J call TRBJ1-2; TRBD1 matches 12 bases. Trimming took 6 bases from V and 2 from J; bases not matched to a gene: 4. Germline CDR1 is SQVTM and CDR2 is ANQGSEA. This CDR3 contains 14 residues. CDR3 sequence: CSVTGQGANYGYTF. The DNA of the CDR3 is TGCAGCGTGACGGGACAGGGGGCGAACTATGGCTACACCTTC. The whole variable domain, filled in from reference TRBV29-1 and TRBJ1-2, reads SAVISQKPSRDICQRGTSLTIQCQVDSQVTMMFWYRQQPGQSLTLIATANQGSEATYESGFVIDKFPISRPNLTFSTLTVSNMSPEDSSIYLCSVTGQGANYGYTFGSGTRLTVV.

This clonotype was picked up a small number of times. The CDR3 coding sequence is TGTGCCAGCAGTTACTCTGCGGGGATCCCCGTCCTGACTTTC. Its protein is CASSYSAGIPVLTF. The rearrangement links TRBV6-5 to TRBJ2-6, with D possibly TRBD2 on 6 matching bases. Germline V gene data show CDR1 as MNHEY and CDR2 as SVGAGI. This CDR3 has 14 amino acids. Trimming cost V 0 bases and J 12 bases, with 12 bases left between them.

This chain joins TRBV12-3 or TRBV12-4 and TRBJ1-1, with a tentative D call TRBD1 (5 bases). The CDR3 consists of 14 residues. Trimming took off 7 bases at V and 11 bases at J, with 23 bases between the two ends. CDR3 region: CASTTPQGPRVAFF. In DNA, the CDR3 is TGTGCCAGCACCACCCCCCAGGGTCCCCGAGTCGCTTTCTTT.

This clonotype was observed a handful of times. This chain joins TRBV12-3 or TRBV12-4 and TRBJ2-6, with no clear D. This CDR3 spans 14 amino acids. V was pared by 3 bases and J by 2 bases, with 5 bases between. Written as DNA, the CDR3 is TGTGCCAGCAGTTTGTGGACTGGGGCCAACGTCCTGACTTTC. Protein: CASSLWTGANVLTF.

This clonotype came up many times. The gene calls are TRBV29-1 and TRBJ1-1, with D maybe TRBD1 (6 bases). The CDR3 has 14 amino acids. Trimming took off 6 bases at V and 3 bases at J, with 17 bases between the two ends. Germline V gives CDR1 SQVTM, CDR2 ANQGSEA. CDR3 residues: CSVDDAGAHTEAFF. Here the CDR3 DNA reads TGCAGCGTCGACGACGCAGGGGCTCACACTGAAGCTTTCTTT.

This chain connects TRBV20-1 to TRBJ1-1; 10 bases match TRBD1. Germline V CDR1 and CDR2: DFQATT, SNEGSKA (reference sequence). CDR3 length: 15 amino acids. V lost 0 bases, J lost 4 bases, and 5 bases stayed unmatched. This CDR3 is CSARDDRGRGTEAFF. The CDR3, as DNA: TGCAGTGCTAGAGACGACAGGGGGCGGGGCACTGAAGCTTTCTTT.

This clonotype is termed medium-sized. The gene calls are TRBV29-1 and TRBJ2-2; 8 nucleotides agree with TRBD1. The CDR3 length is 14 residues. Germline assignment: CDR1 SQVTM and CDR2 ANQGSEA. V lost 5 bases to trimming and J lost 8 bases; unmatched junction nucleotides: 10. CDR3 in DNA: TGCAGCGTTCACACAGGGGGGCGGTCGGGGGAGCTGTTTTTT. It encodes CSVHTGGRSGELFF.

This clonotype was found a few times. The chain's CDR3 is CASSQGQREWGGELFF. CDR3 DNA: TGCGCCAGCAGCCAAGGCCAACGGGAGTGGGGCGGGGAGCTGTTTTTT. The chain couples TRBV4-3 to TRBJ2-2, with D perhaps TRBD2 (6 bases). V lost 1 base and J 7 bases, leaving 16 bases between the germline ends. The CDR3 covers 16 residues. Germline V gene lookup returns CDR1 LGHNA and CDR2 YSLEER.

The chain employs TRBV10-3 and TRBJ2-1, with D possibly being TRBD1 or TRBD2 (5 bases each). Germline CDR1 ENHRY, CDR2 SYGVKD. The CDR3 contains 14 residues. V was trimmed by 8 bases and J by 5 bases, leaving 16 bases between them. CDR3 in amino acids: CAIGGEGPNNEQFF. The DNA for the CDR3 is TGTGCCATCGGGGGTGAAGGGCCGAACAATGAGCAGTTCTTC.

This clonotype has just a few counts. V is TRBV27 and J is TRBJ2-7, with 10 bases fitting TRBD2. CDR1 is MNHEY, CDR2 SMNVEV, per germline (reference sequence). The V gene end was trimmed by 5 bases and the J gene end by 2 bases; junction bases not matched to a gene: 3. The CDR3 loop spans 14 amino acids. CDR3 bases: TGTGCCAGCAGTCCCCTAGCGGGAGCCTACGAGCAGTACTTC. Protein: CASSPLAGAYEQYF.